A single sample is the source of the 20 T cell receptor beta chains below, sequenced in a study of CD8+CD57+ T cells in acquired aplastic anemia. According to the study, genomic DNA was the template for TCR beta VDJ and CDR3 profiling. One entry per CDR3 protein, called by TCRdb with MiXCR from the reads. Of 100,000 to 150,000 distinct CDR3 sequences listed, around two fifths are singletons. What was sequenced was sorted CD4+, CD8+, or CD8+CD57+ T cells (not recorded which) from PBMCs. The receptors originated from a human donor in good health, serving as a control.

With regard to this clonotype: A read error is possible here, since a much larger clone lies one base away. The gene calls are TRBV5-1 and TRBJ2-1; possible D gene TRBD2, 5 bases. Germline V gene lookup returns CDR1 SGHRS and CDR2 YFSETQ. The CDR3 totals 15 residues. The CDR3 spells CANSLPGILYNEQFF. CDR3 nucleotide sequence: TGCGCCAACAGCTTGCCCGGGATTCTCTACAATGAGCAGTTCTTC. Full variable domain (remainder filled in from reference TRBV5-1 and TRBJ2-1): KAGVTQTPRYLIKTRGQQVTLSCSPISGHRSVSWYQQTPGQGLQFLFEYFSETQRNKGNFPGRFSGRQFSNSRSEMNVSTLELGDSALYLCANSLPGILYNEQFFGPGTRLTVL.

In its sample, this clonotype was seen once. The chain employs TRBV6-1 and TRBJ2-7; D gene uncertain. CDR1 MNHNS and CDR2 SASEGT come from the germline V gene. Trimming left V 5 bases short and J 2 bases short, with 16 bases between. The CDR3 covers 15 residues. CDR3 loop: CASSRSSLTAYEQYF. In DNA form, the CDR3 reads TGTGCCAGCAGTCGGTCGTCTTTGACGGCCTACGAGCAGTACTTC.

This chain joins TRBV27 and TRBJ1-2; 8 bases align to TRBD1. The germline V gene has CDR1 MNHEY and CDR2 SMNVEV (reference sequence). This CDR3 is 12 amino acids long. J was trimmed by 6 bases and V by 10 bases; bases with no gene match: 7. The CDR3 here is CATADRVHGYTF. The CDR3 region has the DNA TGTGCCACTGCGGACAGGGTACATGGCTACACCTTC.

This clonotype was detected many times. The chain joins TRBV12-5 to TRBJ2-6; weak D call: TRBD1 (5 bases). V lost 7 bases to trimming and J lost 3 bases, with 16 bases between them. The CDR3 extends over 16 amino acids. CDR1 is LGHNT and CDR2 is FRNRAP in the germline V gene. The CDR3 is CASAPSGANGANVLTF. In nucleotides, the CDR3 is TGTGCTAGTGCGCCATCTGGGGCGAATGGGGCCAACGTCCTGACTTTC.

The table lists this clonotype with many counts. The V and J genes are TRBV27 and TRBJ2-7, with 11 bases lining up with TRBD2. The ends lost 3 bases at V and 3 bases at J; junction bases unmatched: 7. The CDR3 is 16 residues long. CDR1 and CDR2 from the germline V gene are MNHEY and SMNVEV (reference sequence). Here the CDR3 DNA reads TGTGCCAGCAGTTTCCGGCGACTAGCGGGACGCTACGAGCAGTACTTC. Its protein is CASSFRRLAGRYEQYF.

This clonotype was seen a few times. The chain couples TRBV18 to TRBJ1-5; 8 bases align to TRBD1. J lost 1 base, V lost 3 bases, and 2 bases had no gene match. Germline assignment: CDR1 KGHSH and CDR2 LQKENI. The CDR3 is 15 residues long. CDR3 in amino acids: CASSPQGASNQPQHF. Written as DNA, the CDR3 is TGTGCCAGCTCACCCCAGGGGGCGAGCAATCAGCCCCAGCATTTT.

In its sample, this clonotype was seen many times. The genes are TRBV6-5 and TRBJ1-5, with D possibly being TRBD1 (6 bases). CDR3 length equals 15 residues. The germline gives CDR1 MNHEY, CDR2 SVGAGI. V was trimmed by 0 bases and J by 3 bases, leaving 9 bases between them. The CDR3: CASSYSPGANQPQHF. CDR3 DNA sequence: TGTGCCAGCAGTTACTCCCCAGGGGCCAATCAGCCCCAGCATTTT.

This chain uses TRBV25-1 with TRBJ1-1, with 12 bases aligning to TRBD1. The germline V gene encodes CDR1 MGHDK and CDR2 SYGVNS. J lost 5 bases, V lost 0 bases, and 16 bases had no gene match. The CDR3 contains 20 residues. This chain's CDR3 is CASSEYSFRGQGARVTEAFF. CDR3 nucleotides: TGTGCCAGCAGTGAATATTCGTTCAGGGGACAGGGGGCGCGGGTGACTGAAGCTTTCTTT.

This clonotype was seen many times. The chain links TRBV29-1 to TRBJ2-2; no clear D gene. The CDR3 covers 12 residues. V was cut by 3 bases and J by 5 bases, with 7 bases left in between. Germline V gene data show CDR1 as SQVTM and CDR2 as ANQGSEA. For the CDR3, the DNA is TGCAGCGTTGACTCTGTTACCGGGGAGCTGTTTTTT. It is translated as CSVDSVTGELFF.

CDR3 DNA sequence: TGTGCCAGCAGTTACTCGAGCGGCGGATTCTCGTACGAGCAGTACTTC. This translates into CASSYSSGGFSYEQYF. The rearrangement uses TRBV6-5 and TRBJ2-7, with D perhaps matching TRBD2 (5 bases). Deletions cut 0 bases from V and 4 bases from J, with 16 bases between. The CDR3 runs to 16 residues. Germline V lookup: CDR1 MNHEY, CDR2 SVGAGI.

This clonotype was observed many times. This rearrangement joins TRBV20-1 to TRBJ1-5; D is ambiguous. The V end lost 3 bases, the J end lost 1 base, and 4 bases lay between the germline ends. This CDR3 spans 12 amino acids. CDR1 DFQATT and CDR2 SNEGSKA come from the germline V gene (reference sequence). This CDR3 is CSASRSNQPQHF. The CDR3 region has the DNA TGCAGTGCTAGTAGGAGCAATCAGCCCCAGCATTTT.

This clonotype occurred many times. The chain links TRBV3-1 to TRBJ2-1; maybe TRBD2 (5 bases). Deletions cut 4 bases from V and 9 bases from J, with 7 bases between. The CDR3 is 11 amino acids. The germline CDR1 and CDR2 sequences are LGHDT and YNNKEL (reference sequence). The CDR3 DNA follows: TGTGCCAGCAGCCTTAGCGTTGAGCAGTTCTTC. Translating gives CASSLSVEQFF.

In its sample, this clonotype was seen a few times. This chain uses TRBV15 with TRBJ2-7; 11 nucleotides agree with TRBD1. Trimming took 5 bases from V and 3 from J; bases not matched to a gene: 3. This CDR3 is built from 14 residues. The germline V gene has CDR1 LNHNV and CDR2 YYDKDF (reference sequence). CDR3 residues: CATSAGTGGYEQYF. The CDR3 bases are TGTGCCACCAGCGCCGGGACAGGGGGCTACGAGCAGTACTTC.

This clonotype was seen ten or more times. The rearrangement uses TRBV5-1 and TRBJ1-1, with D possibly being TRBD1 (5 bases). CDR1 and CDR2 (germline): SGHRS, YFSETQ. V lost 0 bases, J lost 4 bases, and 16 bases lay in between. CDR3 size: 16 residues. CDR3 in amino acids: CASSLGAGLRFTEAFF. The DNA of the CDR3 is TGCGCCAGCAGCTTGGGGGCAGGGTTAAGATTCACTGAAGCTTTCTTT.

This chain links TRBV29-1 with TRBJ2-2; tentative D call: TRBD2 (5 bases). The CDR3 is 17 amino acids. Trimming removed 1 base at V and 4 bases at J, with 19 bases between. CDR1 and CDR2 (germline): SQVTM, ANQGSEA. CDR3 coding DNA: TGCAGCGTTGAAGGCAAAGGCGGGCTTTATAGCACCGGGGAGCTGTTTTTT. Its protein is CSVEGKGGLYSTGELFF.

About this clonotype: A much larger clone lies a single base off, so this may be a read error. The chain combines TRBV6-1 with TRBJ1-1; tentatively, D is TRBD1 (5 bases). Per germline, CDR1 MNHNS and CDR2 SASEGT. The CDR3 is made up of 12 amino acids. The CDR3 coding sequence is TGTGCCAGCAGTGAACGGGGGGAGGTCGGTCTCTTT. This sequence encodes CASSERGEVGLF.

This clonotype was seen ten or more times. The J gene is TRBJ1-5, the V gene TRBV2, with D perhaps matching TRBD1 (5 bases). The CDR3 length is 14 residues. Looked up from germline, CDR1 is SNHLY and CDR2 is FYNNEI. The V end was cut by 5 bases, the J end by 9 bases, with 17 bases between. CDR3 in amino acids: CASSSGPPAGPQHF. In nucleotides, the CDR3 is TGTGCCAGCAGTTCGGGACCCCCCGCGGGGCCCCAGCATTTT. Full variable domain (remainder filled in from reference TRBV2 and TRBJ1-5): EPEVTQTPSHQVTQMGQEVILRCVPISNHLYFYWYRQILGQKVEFLVSFYNNEISEKSEIFDDQFSVERPDGSNFTLKIRSTKLEDSAMYFCASSSGPPAGPQHFGDGTRLSIL.

The rearrangement joins TRBV19 to TRBJ1-1; D is perhaps TRBD1 (5 bases). Trimming left V 4 bases short and J 8 bases short, with 5 bases between. CDR3 size: 10 residues. Germline V gene data show CDR1 as LNHDA and CDR2 as SQIVND (reference sequence). The CDR3 DNA reads TGTGCCAGTAGTAACAGGGAAGCTTTCTTT. It specifies CASSNREAFF.

The rearrangement joins TRBV29-1 to TRBJ2-7; 9 nucleotides match TRBD2. This CDR3 is built from 13 residues. Looked up from germline, CDR1 is SQVTM and CDR2 is ANQGSEA. Here the CDR3 reads CSAASGIGYEQYF. For the CDR3, the DNA is TGCAGTGCGGCTAGCGGGATAGGCTACGAGCAGTACTTC.

With respect to this clonotype: A much larger clone lies one base from this, so it may be a read error. This chain connects TRBV30 to TRBJ2-7; D is ambiguous. CDR1 and CDR2 from the germline V gene are GTSNPN and SVGIG (reference sequence). The CDR3 covers 14 residues. CDR3 bases: TGTGCCTGGAGTGTAGGTCTACCGCCCTACGAGCAGCACTTC. It encodes CAWSVGLPPYEQHF. The full variable domain, its missing parts supplied by reference TRBV30 and TRBJ2-7, is SQTIHQWPATLVQPVGSPLSLECTVEGTSNPNLYWYRQAAGRGLQLLFYSVGIGQISSEVPQNLSASRPQDRQFILSSKKLLLSDSGFYLCAWSVGLPPYEQHFGPGTRLTVT.